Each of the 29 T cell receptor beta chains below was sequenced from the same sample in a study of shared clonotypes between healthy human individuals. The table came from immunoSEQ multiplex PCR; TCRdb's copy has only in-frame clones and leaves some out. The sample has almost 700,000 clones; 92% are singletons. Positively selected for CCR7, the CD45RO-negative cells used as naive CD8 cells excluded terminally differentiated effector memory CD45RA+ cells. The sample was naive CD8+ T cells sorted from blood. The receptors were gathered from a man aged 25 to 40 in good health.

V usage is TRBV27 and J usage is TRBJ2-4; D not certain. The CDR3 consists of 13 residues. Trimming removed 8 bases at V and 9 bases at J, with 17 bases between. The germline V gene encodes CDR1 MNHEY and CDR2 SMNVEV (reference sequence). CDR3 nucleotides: TGTGCCAGCGTGCAGGTCTGTTTGTGCATTCAGTACTTC. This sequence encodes CASVQVCLCIQYF.

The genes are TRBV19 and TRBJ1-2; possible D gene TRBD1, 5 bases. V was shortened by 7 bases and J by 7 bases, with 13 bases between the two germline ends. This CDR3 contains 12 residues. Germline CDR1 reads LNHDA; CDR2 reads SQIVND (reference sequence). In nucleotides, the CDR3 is TGTGCCAGTACCACCGGGACGGGTGGCTACACCTTC. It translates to CASTTGTGGYTF.

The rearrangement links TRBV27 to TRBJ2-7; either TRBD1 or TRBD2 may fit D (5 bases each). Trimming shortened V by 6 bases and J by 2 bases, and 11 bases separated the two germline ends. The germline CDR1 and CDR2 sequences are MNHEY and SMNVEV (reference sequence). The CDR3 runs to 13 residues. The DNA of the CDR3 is TGTGCCAGCAGCACGGGGCTGACCTACGAGCAGTACTTC. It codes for CASSTGLTYEQYF.

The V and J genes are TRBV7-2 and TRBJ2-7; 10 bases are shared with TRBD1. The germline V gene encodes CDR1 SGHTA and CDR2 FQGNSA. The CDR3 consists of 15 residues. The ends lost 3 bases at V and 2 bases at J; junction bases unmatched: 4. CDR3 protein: CASSFGTGEPYEQYF. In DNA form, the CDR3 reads TGTGCCAGCAGCTTCGGGACAGGGGAACCCTACGAGCAGTACTTC.

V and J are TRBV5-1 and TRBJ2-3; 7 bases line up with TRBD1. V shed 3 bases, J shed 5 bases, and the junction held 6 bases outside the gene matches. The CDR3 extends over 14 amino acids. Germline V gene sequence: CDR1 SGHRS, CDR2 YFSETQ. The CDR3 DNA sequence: TGCGCCAGCAGCTCAACAGGGGCGCAAGATACGCAGTATTTT. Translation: CASSSTGAQDTQYF.

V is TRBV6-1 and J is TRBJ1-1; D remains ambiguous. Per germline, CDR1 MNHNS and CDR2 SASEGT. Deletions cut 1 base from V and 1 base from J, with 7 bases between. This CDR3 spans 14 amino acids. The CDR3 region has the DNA TGTGCCAGCAGTGAAGGGGCAGGGAACACTGAAGCTTTCTTT. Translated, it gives CASSEGAGNTEAFF.

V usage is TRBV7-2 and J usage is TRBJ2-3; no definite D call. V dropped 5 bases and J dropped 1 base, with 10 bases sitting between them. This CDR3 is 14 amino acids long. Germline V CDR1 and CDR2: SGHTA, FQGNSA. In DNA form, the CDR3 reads TGTGCCAGCAGCCTTGTTGTAGGCACAGATACGCAGTATTTT. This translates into CASSLVVGTDTQYF.

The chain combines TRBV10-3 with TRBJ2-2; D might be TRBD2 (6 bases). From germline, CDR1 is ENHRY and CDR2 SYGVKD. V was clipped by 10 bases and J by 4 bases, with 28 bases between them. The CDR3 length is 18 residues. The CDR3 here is CATKERQTRIGTTGELFF. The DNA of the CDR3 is TGTGCCACCAAGGAGAGACAGACTAGGATAGGGACCACCGGGGAGCTGTTTTTT.

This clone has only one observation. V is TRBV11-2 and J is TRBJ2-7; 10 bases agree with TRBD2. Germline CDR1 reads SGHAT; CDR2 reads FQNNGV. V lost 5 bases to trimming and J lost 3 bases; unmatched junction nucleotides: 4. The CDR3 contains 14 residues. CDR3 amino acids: CASSPLAGVYEQYF. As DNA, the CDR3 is TGTGCCAGCAGCCCTCTAGCGGGAGTCTACGAGCAGTACTTC.

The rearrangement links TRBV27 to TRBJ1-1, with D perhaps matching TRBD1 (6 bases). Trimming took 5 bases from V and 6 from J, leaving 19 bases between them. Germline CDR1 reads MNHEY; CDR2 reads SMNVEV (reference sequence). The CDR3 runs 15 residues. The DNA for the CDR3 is TGTGCCAGCAGTCACAGATCAACAGGGTCAGCTGAAGCTTTCTTT. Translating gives CASSHRSTGSAEAFF.

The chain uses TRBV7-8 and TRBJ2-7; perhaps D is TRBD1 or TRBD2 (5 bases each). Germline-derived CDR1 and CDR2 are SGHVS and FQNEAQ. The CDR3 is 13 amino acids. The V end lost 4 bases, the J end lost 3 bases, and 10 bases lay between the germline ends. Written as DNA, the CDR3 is TGTGCCAGCAGCTCCGGGACCCTCTACGAGCAGTACTTC. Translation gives CASSSGTLYEQYF.

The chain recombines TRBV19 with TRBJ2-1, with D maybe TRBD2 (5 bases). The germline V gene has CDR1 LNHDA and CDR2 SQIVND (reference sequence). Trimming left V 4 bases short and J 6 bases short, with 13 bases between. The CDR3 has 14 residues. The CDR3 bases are TGTGCCAGTAGTAGGCGGAGAGGGCCCAATGAGCAGTTCTTC. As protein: CASSRRRGPNEQFF.

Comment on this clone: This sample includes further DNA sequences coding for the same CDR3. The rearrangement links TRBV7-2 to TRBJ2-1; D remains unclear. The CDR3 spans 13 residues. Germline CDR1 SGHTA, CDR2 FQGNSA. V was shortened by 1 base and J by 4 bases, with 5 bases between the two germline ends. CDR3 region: CASSLDLYNEQFF. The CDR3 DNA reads TGTGCCAGCAGCTTAGATTTATACAATGAGCAGTTCTTC.

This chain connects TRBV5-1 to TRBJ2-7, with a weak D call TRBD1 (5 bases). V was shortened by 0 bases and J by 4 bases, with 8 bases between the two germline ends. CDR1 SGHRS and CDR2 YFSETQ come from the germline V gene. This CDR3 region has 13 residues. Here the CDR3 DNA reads TGCGCCAGCAGCTTGGAGACAGATTACGAGCAGTACTTC. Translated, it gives CASSLETDYEQYF.

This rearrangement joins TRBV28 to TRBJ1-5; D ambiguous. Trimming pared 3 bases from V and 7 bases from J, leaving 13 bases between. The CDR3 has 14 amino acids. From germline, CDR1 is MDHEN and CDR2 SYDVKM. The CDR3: CASSLAQTRQPQHF. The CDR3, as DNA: TGTGCCAGCAGTTTGGCACAAACAAGGCAGCCCCAGCATTTT.

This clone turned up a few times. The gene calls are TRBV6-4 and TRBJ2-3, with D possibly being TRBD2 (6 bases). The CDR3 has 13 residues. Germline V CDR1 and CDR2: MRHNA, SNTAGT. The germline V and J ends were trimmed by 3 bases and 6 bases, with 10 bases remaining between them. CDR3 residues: CASSERDPDTQYF. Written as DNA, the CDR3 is TGTGCCAGCAGTGAGCGGGACCCGGATACGCAGTATTTT.

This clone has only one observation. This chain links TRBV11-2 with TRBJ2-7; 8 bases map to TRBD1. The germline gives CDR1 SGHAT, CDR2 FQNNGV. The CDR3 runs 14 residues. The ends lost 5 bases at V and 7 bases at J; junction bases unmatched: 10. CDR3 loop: CASSRRQGLGEQYF. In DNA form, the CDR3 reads TGTGCCAGCAGCCGACGACAGGGGCTGGGTGAGCAGTACTTC.

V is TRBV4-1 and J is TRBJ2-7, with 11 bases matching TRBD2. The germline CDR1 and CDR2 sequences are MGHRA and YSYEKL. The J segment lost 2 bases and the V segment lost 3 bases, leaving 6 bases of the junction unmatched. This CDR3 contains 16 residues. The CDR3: CASSQRLAGTTYEQYF. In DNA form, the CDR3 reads TGCGCCAGCAGCCAGCGACTAGCGGGAACTACCTACGAGCAGTACTTC.

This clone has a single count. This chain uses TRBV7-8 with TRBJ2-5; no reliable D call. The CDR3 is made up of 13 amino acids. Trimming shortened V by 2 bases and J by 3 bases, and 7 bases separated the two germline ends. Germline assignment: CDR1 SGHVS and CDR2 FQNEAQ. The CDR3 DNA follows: TGTGCCAGCAGCTTACCGCCCAAAGAGACCCAGTACTTC. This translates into CASSLPPKETQYF.

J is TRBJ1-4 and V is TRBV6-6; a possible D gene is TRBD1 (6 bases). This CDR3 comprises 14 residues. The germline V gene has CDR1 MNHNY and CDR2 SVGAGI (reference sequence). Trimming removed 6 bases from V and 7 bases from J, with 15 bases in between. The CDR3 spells CASSRGSVGEKLFF. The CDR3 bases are TGTGCCAGCAGCAGGGGTAGTGTAGGTGAAAAACTGTTTTTT.

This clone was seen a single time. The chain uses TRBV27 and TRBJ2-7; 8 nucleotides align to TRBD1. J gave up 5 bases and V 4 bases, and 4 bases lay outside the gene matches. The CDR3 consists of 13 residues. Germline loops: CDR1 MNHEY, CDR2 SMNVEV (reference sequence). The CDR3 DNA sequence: TGTGCCAGCAGTTATGGACAGGGCAACGAGCAGTACTTC. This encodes CASSYGQGNEQYF.

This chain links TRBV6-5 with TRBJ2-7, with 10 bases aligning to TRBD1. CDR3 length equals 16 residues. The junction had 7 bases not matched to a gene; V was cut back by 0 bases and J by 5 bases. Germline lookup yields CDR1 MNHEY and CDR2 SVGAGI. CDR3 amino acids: CASSYSPGTGVNEQYF. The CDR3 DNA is TGTGCCAGCAGTTACTCCCCCGGGACAGGGGTCAACGAGCAGTACTTC.

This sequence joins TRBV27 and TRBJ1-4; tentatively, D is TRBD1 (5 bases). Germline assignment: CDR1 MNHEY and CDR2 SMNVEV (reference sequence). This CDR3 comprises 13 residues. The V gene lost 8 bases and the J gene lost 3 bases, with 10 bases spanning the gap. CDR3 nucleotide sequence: TGTGCCAGCCGGGGGGTAGCTAATGAAAAACTGTTTTTT. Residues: CASRGVANEKLFF.

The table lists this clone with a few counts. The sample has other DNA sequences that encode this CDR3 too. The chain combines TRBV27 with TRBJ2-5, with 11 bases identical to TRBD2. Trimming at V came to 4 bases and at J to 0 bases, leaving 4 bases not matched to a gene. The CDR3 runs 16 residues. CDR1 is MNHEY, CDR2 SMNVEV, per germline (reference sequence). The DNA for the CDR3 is TGTGCCAGCAGTTCGCTAGCGGGAGGATACCAAGAGACCCAGTACTTC. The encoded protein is CASSSLAGGYQETQYF.

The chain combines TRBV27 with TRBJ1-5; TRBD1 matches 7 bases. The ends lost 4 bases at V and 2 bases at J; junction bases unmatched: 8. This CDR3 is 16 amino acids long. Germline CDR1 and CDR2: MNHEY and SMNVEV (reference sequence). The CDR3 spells CASSSLLTGGNQPQHF. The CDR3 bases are TGTGCCAGCAGTTCCCTATTAACAGGGGGCAATCAGCCCCAGCATTTT.

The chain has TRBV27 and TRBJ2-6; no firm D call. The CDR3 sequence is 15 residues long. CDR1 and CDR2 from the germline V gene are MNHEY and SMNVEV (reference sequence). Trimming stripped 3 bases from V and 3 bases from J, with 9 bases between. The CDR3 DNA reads TGTGCCAGCAGTTTTGGTAGGGATGGGGCCAACGTCCTGACTTTC. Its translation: CASSFGRDGANVLTF.

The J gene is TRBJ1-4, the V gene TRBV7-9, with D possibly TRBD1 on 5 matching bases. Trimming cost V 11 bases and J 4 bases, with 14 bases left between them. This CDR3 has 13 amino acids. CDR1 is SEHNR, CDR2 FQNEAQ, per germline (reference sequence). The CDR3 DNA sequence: TGTGCCGTATCCCCCAGGGATAATGAAAAACTGTTTTTT. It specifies CAVSPRDNEKLFF. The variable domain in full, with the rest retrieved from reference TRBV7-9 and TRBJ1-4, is DTGVSQNPRHKITKRGQNVTFRCDPISEHNRLYWYRQTLGQGPEFLTYFQNEAQLEKSRLLSDRFSAERPKGSFSTLEIQRTEQGDSAMYLCAVSPRDNEKLFFGSGTQLSVL.

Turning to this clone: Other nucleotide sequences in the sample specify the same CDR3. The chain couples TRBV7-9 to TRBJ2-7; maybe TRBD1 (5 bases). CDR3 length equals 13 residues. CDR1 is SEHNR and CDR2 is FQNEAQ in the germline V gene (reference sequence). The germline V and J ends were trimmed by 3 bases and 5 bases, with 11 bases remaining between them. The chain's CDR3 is CASSLGQGHEQYF. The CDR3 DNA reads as TGTGCCAGCAGCTTGGGGCAGGGTCACGAGCAGTACTTC. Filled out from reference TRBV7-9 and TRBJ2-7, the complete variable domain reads DTGVSQNPRHKITKRGQNVTFRCDPISEHNRLYWYRQTLGQGPEFLTYFQNEAQLEKSRLLSDRFSAERPKGSFSTLEIQRTEQGDSAMYLCASSLGQGHEQYFGPGTRLTVT.

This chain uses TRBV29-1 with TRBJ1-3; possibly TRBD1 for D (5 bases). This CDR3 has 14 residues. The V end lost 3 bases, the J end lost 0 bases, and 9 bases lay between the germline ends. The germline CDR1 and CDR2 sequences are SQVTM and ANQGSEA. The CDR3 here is CSVDRENSGNTIYF. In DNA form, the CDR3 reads TGCAGCGTTGACAGGGAAAACTCTGGAAACACCATATATTTT. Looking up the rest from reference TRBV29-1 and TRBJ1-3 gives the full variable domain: SAVISQKPSRDICQRGTSLTIQCQVDSQVTMMFWYRQQPGQSLTLIATANQGSEATYESGFVIDKFPISRPNLTFSTLTVSNMSPEDSSIYLCSVDRENSGNTIYFGEGSWLTVV.